This TCR beta chain was captured by sequencing in a study of blood T cell repertoires in COVID-19. Study details: Samples came from the United States, Italy and Spain, spanning acute and convalescent COVID-19. In each case, the material was cDNA or gDNA derived from T cells, B-cell-depleted T cells, or PBMCs.

The CDR3 contains 15 residues. V was shortened by 1 base and J by 6 bases, with 16 bases between the two germline ends. Germline-derived CDR1 and CDR2 are LGHDT and YNNKEL (reference sequence). In the original processing: Reference gene primer amplification gave nucleated cell count estimates. Method: immunoSEQ multiplex PCR; TCRdb's copy keeps in-frame clones and lacks some. The V and J calls and clone size were taken over from that table, and D and trimming were inferred from the DNA. There are about 360,000 clones in the sample; around 87% occur only once, and approximately 2.9% lies in the top ten.

Material for sequencing was peripheral blood. The receptor was derived from a human donor in a cohort sampled during active COVID-19. The chain recombines TRBV3-1 (or the pseudogene TRBV3-2) with TRBJ2-7, with D maybe TRBD1 (6 bases). This CDR3 is CASSQGETGWVEQYF. The CDR3, as DNA: TGTGCCAGCAGCCAAGGGGAGACAGGTTGGGTCGAGCAGTACTTC.